Reported below is one T cell receptor beta chain. The CDR3 length is 15 residues. The V gene's germline CDR1 is MNHEY and CDR2 SVGAGI. The V gene end was trimmed by 4 bases and the J gene end by 2 bases; junction bases not matched to a gene: 5. This specimen comes from a study of blood T cell repertoires in COVID-19. At the level of the study: Samples of COVID-19 (acute and convalescent) were obtained from the United States, Italy and Spain. Sample material is recorded as cDNA or gDNA derived from T cells, B-cell-depleted T cells, or PBMCs.

In the original processing: Reference gene primer amplification yielded estimated nucleated cell counts. Assay: immunoSEQ multiplex PCR; the TCRdb copy retains only in-frame clones and omits some. The V and J calls and clone size come from that table; D and trimming were worked out from the DNA. The repertoire holds a few hundred thousand clones, with about 87% as singletons. The specimen was peripheral blood. The receptor was isolated from a man aged 60-69 years who had recovered from COVID-19. This chain connects TRBV6-5 to TRBJ1-3; 7 bases are shared with TRBD1. The CDR3 sequence is CASSSWDRTGNTIYF. The CDR3 DNA sequence: TGTGCCAGCAGTTCCTGGGACAGAACTGGAAACACCATATATTTT.